These T cell receptor beta chains were read from a single sample in a study of early T cells in non-severe SARS-CoV-2 infection. TCRdb reprocessed the 5' RACE reads via MiXCR and lists one record per CDR3 protein. The data hold about 110,000 distinct CDR3 sequences, with roughly 12% observed a single time. The sample consisted of whole blood. The receptors derive from an adult who was a healthcare worker with PCR-confirmed SARS-CoV-2 infection or an uninfected control (not recorded which). Each CDR3 is given with its conserved first and last residue. The D gene is left open where the match is weak. Clone size, where shown, is once, few, many, or a class for clones that have expanded.

clone_size	cdr3_length	v_call	j_call	d_call	cdr3_aa	cdr3_nt
-	14	TRBV12-3/TRBV12-4	TRBJ1-4	TRBD1	CASSLGQGYEKLFF	TGTGCCAGCAGTTTGGGACAGGGATACGAAAAACTGTTTTTT
many	13	TRBV10-1	TRBJ2-7	-	CASSEREMGEQYF	TGCGCCAGCAGTGAGAGAGAAATGGGCGAGCAGTACTTC
-	16	TRBV9	TRBJ2-7	TRBD1	CASSVGTGSIGDEQYF	TGTGCCAGCAGCGTTGGGACAGGGAGTATAGGTGACGAGCAGTACTTC
many	12	TRBV11-2	TRBJ2-7	-	CASSLDRNEQYF	TGTGCCAGCAGCTTAGATAGAAACGAGCAGTACTTC
-	14	TRBV6-4	TRBJ1-2	-	CASRRTGTNYGYTF	TGTGCCAGCCGCAGGACTGGGACTAACTATGGCTACACCTTC
few	13	TRBV28	TRBJ2-7	-	CASSFGGPYEQYF	TGTGCCAGCAGTTTTGGGGGTCCCTACGAGCAGTACTTC
-	14	TRBV6-1	TRBJ2-2	-	CASKGQSNTGELFF	TGTGCCAGCAAGGGACAATCGAACACCGGGGAGCTGTTTTTT
-	14	TRBV12-3/TRBV12-4	TRBJ2-1	TRBD1	CASSYDRGNNEQFF	TGTGCCAGCAGTTATGACAGGGGTAACAATGAGCAGTTCTTC
many	14	TRBV14	TRBJ2-3	-	CASSQERASDTQYF	TGTGCCAGCAGCCAAGAAAGGGCATCAGATACGCAGTATTTT
-	14	TRBV29-1	TRBJ2-2	TRBD2	CSAGLAENTGELFF	TGCAGCGCTGGACTAGCTGAGAACACCGGGGAGCTGTTTTTT
-	14	TRBV30	TRBJ1-1	TRBD1	CAWSPWTGATEAFF	TGTGCCTGGAGTCCGTGGACAGGCGCCACTGAAGCTTTCTTT
few	14	TRBV29-1	TRBJ2-2	-	CSVARQGNTGELFF	TGCAGCGTTGCAAGGCAGGGGAACACCGGGGAGCTGTTTTTT
-	15	TRBV7-9	TRBJ2-3	TRBD1	CASSAAGTGTDTQYF	TGTGCCAGCAGCGCCGCCGGGACAGGCACAGATACGCAGTATTTT
-	15	TRBV6-2/TRBV6-3	TRBJ2-5	-	CASSKTGTSQETQYF	TGTGCCAGCAGTAAAACCGGGACTTCACAAGAGACCCAGTACTTC
many	15	TRBV3-1	TRBJ1-5	-	CASSQRGGSNQPQHF	TGTGCCAGCAGCCAACGAGGGGGTAGCAATCAGCCCCAGCATTTT
many	14	TRBV7-2	TRBJ2-7	-	CASSLAGTNYEQYF	TGTGCCAGCAGCTTAGCCGGGACAAATTACGAGCAGTACTTC
many	12	TRBV12-3/TRBV12-4	TRBJ1-1	-	CASSLQGYEAFF	TGTGCCAGCAGTTTACAGGGTTACGAAGCTTTCTTT
medium-sized	12	TRBV29-1	TRBJ2-7	TRBD1	CSVAGGRYEQYF	TGCAGCGTCGCAGGGGGCAGATACGAGCAGTACTTC
few	15	TRBV5-1	TRBJ2-1	TRBD1	CASSIDRGPYNEQFF	TGCGCCAGCAGCATCGACAGGGGGCCTTACAATGAGCAGTTCTTC
few	14	TRBV7-2	TRBJ2-7	-	CASSLVTGSNEQYF	TGTGCCAGCAGCTTAGTGACAGGCAGCAACGAGCAGTACTTC
many	16	TRBV9	TRBJ2-1	TRBD1	CASSTQTGADYNEQFF	TGTGCCAGCAGCACACAGACAGGGGCCGACTACAATGAGCAGTTCTTC
few	17	TRBV12-3/TRBV12-4	TRBJ2-1	TRBD1	CASSPLSGTGDYNEQFF	TGTGCCAGCAGTCCCCTATCCGGGACAGGGGACTACAATGAGCAGTTCTTC
few	14	TRBV7-8	TRBJ2-3	-	CASSLGTGIDTQYF	TGTGCCAGCAGCTTAGGAACAGGGATCGATACGCAGTATTTT
-	16	TRBV6-5	TRBJ1-1	TRBD1	CASSYSSGQGGTEAFF	TGTGCCAGCAGTTACTCGAGTGGACAGGGGGGCACTGAAGCTTTCTTT
few	16	TRBV7-3	TRBJ2-2	TRBD2	CASSLTGTSNTGELFF	TGTGCCAGCAGCTTGACGGGGACTAGTAACACCGGGGAGCTGTTTTTT
few	14	TRBV4-1	TRBJ2-1	-	CASSQVGEYNEQFF	TGCGCCAGCAGCCAAGTAGGGGAGTACAATGAGCAGTTCTTC
few	14	TRBV5-5	TRBJ2-7	TRBD1	CASSWTGQGEGQYF	TGTGCCAGCAGCTGGACAGGGCAGGGCGAGGGGCAGTACTTC
few	14	TRBV18	TRBJ1-5	-	CASSPETVNQPQHF	TGTGCCAGCTCACCGGAAACAGTAAATCAGCCCCAGCATTTT
-	15	TRBV11-2	TRBJ1-4	-	CASSLSRGLNEKLFF	TGTGCCAGCAGCCTGAGCCGGGGCTTAAATGAAAAACTGTTTTTT
few	11	TRBV25-1	TRBJ1-1	TRBD1	CASSATGTAFF	TGTGCCAGCAGTGCGACAGGGACAGCTTTCTTT
many	15	TRBV7-2	TRBJ2-7	TRBD2	CASSLERGLSYEQYF	TGTGCCAGCAGCTTAGAGCGGGGGCTCTCCTACGAGCAGTACTTC
many	15	TRBV10-3	TRBJ1-3	-	CAIGGGSSSGNTIYF	TGTGCCATCGGCGGGGGGTCGAGCTCTGGAAACACCATATATTTT
few	16	TRBV24-1	TRBJ1-5	TRBD1	CATSDSGGARGQPQHF	TGTGCCACCAGTGATTCAGGGGGCGCACGTGGTCAGCCCCAGCATTTT
-	16	TRBV4-2	TRBJ2-3	TRBD1	CASSQGGTGSADTQYF	TGTGCCAGCAGCCAAGGGGGGACAGGGAGTGCAGATACGCAGTATTTT
few	14	TRBV7-2	TRBJ1-2	-	CASSLVESLYGYTF	TGTGCCAGCAGCTTAGTTGAGTCACTCTATGGCTACACCTTC